The 32 T cell receptor beta chains in this list originate from one sample, sequenced in a study of CD8 T cells in Susac syndrome. The RNA, roughly 0.45 to 1 ug, was put through reverse transcription using random hexamers. TCRdb itself ran the immunoSEQ multiplex PCR reads through MiXCR, one entry per CDR3 protein. Here the sample spans tens of thousands of distinct CDR3 sequences, roughly 96% being singletons. Material for sequencing was CD8+ T cells from PBMCs. These receptors all stem from a human donor with Susac syndrome.

This clonotype has a single count. V and J are TRBV29-1 and TRBJ2-6, with 10 bases aligning to TRBD1. Germline lookup yields CDR1 SQVTM and CDR2 ANQGSEA. The CDR3 extends over 16 amino acids. V gave up 4 bases and J gave up 2 bases; unmatched junction bases: 5. In nucleotides, the CDR3 is TGCAGCGTTGGGGGACAGGGGCACACTGGGGCCAACGTCCTGACTTTC. Protein: CSVGGQGHTGANVLTF.

V gene TRBV12-3 or TRBV12-4 combines with J gene TRBJ2-3; TRBD1 aligns across 7 bases. The CDR3 sequence is 14 residues long. V was pared by 3 bases and J by 1 base, with 1 base of the junction left unmatched. The CDR3 reads CASSFGQGTDTQYF. CDR3 DNA sequence: TGTGCCAGCAGTTTTGGACAGGGCACAGATACGCAGTATTTT.

This chain joins TRBV20-1 and TRBJ1-4, with D possibly matching TRBD1 (5 bases). Germline assignment: CDR1 DFQATT and CDR2 SNEGSKA (reference sequence). This CDR3 spans 14 amino acids. V gave up 5 bases and J gave up 0 bases, with 10 bases separating them. CDR3 nucleotide sequence: TGCAGTGCTGGGGGTATTGCAACTAATGAAAAACTGTTTTTT. Its translation is CSAGGIATNEKLFF.

This clonotype has just one count. The chain links TRBV2 to TRBJ1-1; TRBD1 matches at 9 bases. The CDR3 loop spans 17 amino acids. V lost 4 bases and J lost 2; bases outside the gene matches: 11. Germline CDR1 reads SNHLY; CDR2 reads FYNNEI. The CDR3 protein is CASSVHWDRVSNTEAFF. CDR3 nucleotide sequence: TGTGCCAGCAGTGTGCATTGGGACAGGGTTAGCAACACTGAAGCTTTCTTT.

J is TRBJ2-6 and V is TRBV29-1; either TRBD1 or TRBD2 may supply D (6 bases each). The V end lost 0 bases, the J end lost 2 bases, and 11 bases lay between the germline ends. The germline V gene encodes CDR1 SQVTM and CDR2 ANQGSEA. CDR3 size: 16 residues. This chain's CDR3 is CSVEEGGGPGANVLTF. The CDR3 region has the DNA TGCAGCGTTGAAGAAGGGGGAGGCCCTGGGGCCAACGTCCTGACTTTC.

The chain joins TRBV13 to TRBJ2-3, with 9 bases lining up with TRBD2. Germline values: CDR1 PRHDT, CDR2 FYEKMQ (reference sequence). This CDR3 comprises 15 residues. V shed 5 bases and J 6 bases; nucleotides not matched to a gene: 9. DNA for the CDR3: TGTGCCAGCAGCACCCAGCGGGGGGCGCAGGATACGCAGTATTTT. Amino acids: CASSTQRGAQDTQYF.

The chain combines TRBV20-1 with TRBJ2-3; D is ambiguous. Trimming removed 0 bases at V and 6 bases at J, with 10 bases between. Germline CDR1 reads DFQATT; CDR2 reads SNEGSKA (reference sequence). This CDR3 is built from 13 residues. The CDR3 region has the DNA TGCAGTGCTAGAGATCTGATCCACGATACGCAGTATTTT. It yields the protein CSARDLIHDTQYF.

The chain carries TRBV6-5 and TRBJ1-5, with no clear D. Germline CDR1 is MNHEY and CDR2 is SVGAGI. Deletions cut 5 bases from V and 7 bases from J, with 12 bases between. The CDR3 runs to 13 residues. This chain's CDR3 is CASSPDLGQPQHF. The CDR3 bases are TGTGCCAGCAGTCCCGACTTAGGACAGCCCCAGCATTTT.

The chain is built from TRBV20-1 and TRBJ2-7; 8 bases fit TRBD2. V lost 6 bases to trimming and J lost 3 bases; unmatched junction nucleotides: 13. CDR1 and CDR2 from the germline V gene are DFQATT and SNEGSKA (reference sequence). The length of the CDR3 is 15 residues. CDR3 protein: CSALGASGRLYEQYF. For the CDR3, the DNA is TGCAGTGCCCTGGGGGCTAGCGGGCGACTCTACGAGCAGTACTTC.

This clonotype occurred once. The genes are TRBV7-9 and TRBJ2-7; TRBD1 or TRBD2 may be the D gene (6 bases each). This CDR3 spans 14 amino acids. Trimming took 3 bases from V and 3 from J, leaving 12 bases between them. Per the germline V gene, CDR1 is SEHNR and CDR2 is FQNEAQ (reference sequence). For the CDR3, the DNA is TGTGCCAGCAGCTTGAAGGGGGGCAGCTACGAGCAGTACTTC. Residues: CASSLKGGSYEQYF.

CDR3 in amino acids: CSVEGASDVYGYTF. The DNA of the CDR3 is TGCAGCGTTGAAGGGGCGTCGGACGTCTATGGCTACACCTTC. The chain recombines TRBV29-1 with TRBJ1-2, with D hard to call. Germline-derived CDR1 and CDR2 are SQVTM and ANQGSEA. V lost 1 base, J lost 4 bases, and 13 bases lay in between. This CDR3 has 14 residues.

V usage is TRBV13 and J usage is TRBJ2-5; no definite D call. V lost 2 bases and J 3 bases, leaving 4 bases between the germline ends. The CDR3 contains 12 residues. The germline V gene has CDR1 PRHDT and CDR2 FYEKMQ (reference sequence). CDR3 nucleotides: TGTGCCAGCAGCTTAAGGGAAGAGACCCAGTACTTC. It specifies CASSLREETQYF.

The chain couples TRBV9 to TRBJ1-1; TRBD1 is a possible D gene (5 bases). Deletions cut 4 bases from V and 0 bases from J, with 10 bases between. Germline CDR1 reads SGDLS; CDR2 reads YYNGEE. The CDR3 covers 14 residues. The CDR3 DNA reads as TGTGCCAGCAGCCCACAGGCGATGAACACTGAAGCTTTCTTT. This sequence encodes CASSPQAMNTEAFF.

The rearrangement links TRBV7-9 to TRBJ2-1; tentatively, D is TRBD2 (6 bases). Looked up from germline, CDR1 is SEHNR and CDR2 is FQNEAQ (reference sequence). The length of the CDR3 is 15 residues. Between the trimmed V and J ends, which lost 5 bases and 4 bases, there was a span of 15 bases. CDR3 residues: CASSPRGEVYNEQFF. The CDR3 nucleotides are TGTGCCAGCAGCCCTCGCGGGGAGGTATACAATGAGCAGTTCTTC.

This chain connects TRBV13 to TRBJ2-7; 8 bases fit TRBD1. This CDR3 has 16 amino acids. V dropped 4 bases and J dropped 2; count of bases not matched to a gene: 10. Germline loops: CDR1 PRHDT, CDR2 FYEKMQ (reference sequence). The CDR3 is CASSSRDRPFTYEQYF. The CDR3 bases are TGTGCCAGCAGCTCCAGGGACAGGCCGTTCACCTACGAGCAGTACTTC.

The V call is TRBV4-2, the J call TRBJ2-1; 9 bases map to TRBD2. V dropped 7 bases and J dropped 7; count of bases not matched to a gene: 11. This CDR3 spans 15 amino acids. Germline CDR1 LGHNA, CDR2 YNFKEQ. CDR3 DNA: TGTGCCAGCACCTTATTCCTAGCGGGACTTAATGAGCAGTTCTTC. Protein product: CASTLFLAGLNEQFF.

This clonotype was detected a few times. The J gene is TRBJ2-1, the V gene TRBV25-1, with a weak D call TRBD2 (5 bases). Germline V gives CDR1 MGHDK, CDR2 SYGVNS. Between the trimmed V and J ends, which lost 5 bases and 4 bases, there was a span of 6 bases. This CDR3 has 12 amino acids. CDR3 in amino acids: CASSLAYNEQFF. Written as DNA, the CDR3 is TGTGCCAGCAGTCTAGCTTACAATGAGCAGTTCTTC.

In its sample, this clonotype was seen once. The chain combines TRBV28 with TRBJ2-1; 8 positions match TRBD2. Germline V lookup: CDR1 MDHEN, CDR2 SYDVKM. The CDR3 is made up of 16 amino acids. J gave up 3 bases and V 7 bases, and 11 bases lay outside the gene matches. The CDR3 nucleotides are TGTGCCAGCACTTATGGGGGGGGGACTAGCTACAATGAGCAGTTCTTC. This sequence encodes CASTYGGGTSYNEQFF.

The V and J genes are TRBV14 and TRBJ2-1; D gene uncertain. V was cut by 4 bases and J by 2 bases, with 15 bases left in between. The germline CDR1 and CDR2 sequences are SGHDN and FVKESK. The CDR3 has 16 residues. CDR3 loop: CASSPLLKTTYNEQFF. DNA of the CDR3: TGTGCCAGCAGCCCCCTCCTTAAGACAACCTACAATGAGCAGTTCTTC. The variable domain in full, with the rest retrieved from reference TRBV14 and TRBJ2-1, is EAGVTQFPSHSVIEKGQTVTLRCDPISGHDNLYWYRRVMGKEIKFLLHFVKESKQDESGMPNNRFLAERTGGTYSTLKVQPAELEDSGVYFCASSPLLKTTYNEQFFGPGTRLTVL.

This sequence joins TRBV27 and TRBJ2-1, with D perhaps matching TRBD1 (6 bases). The CDR3 runs 16 residues. Trimming stripped 3 bases from V and 0 bases from J, with 12 bases between. The germline V gene encodes CDR1 MNHEY and CDR2 SMNVEV (reference sequence). CDR3 in DNA: TGTGCCAGCAGTTTCTCCGGGACAAACTCCTACAATGAGCAGTTCTTC. Translating gives CASSFSGTNSYNEQFF.

The chain has TRBV21-1 and TRBJ2-4; no check of the table's D call, TRBD1, against the DNA was made. TRBV21-1 is listed as a pseudogene. The CDR3 is 13 amino acids. CDR3 sequence reads: CASSAGTGCIQYF. The CDR3 region has the DNA TGTGCCAGCAGTGCCGGGACAGGTTGCATTCAGTACTTC.

The chain uses TRBV29-1 and TRBJ2-3; D possibly matches TRBD1 or TRBD2 (5 bases each). Trimming cost V 7 bases and J 0 bases, with 14 bases left between them. Germline CDR1 SQVTM, CDR2 ANQGSEA. The CDR3 has 14 amino acids. The CDR3 DNA reads TGCAGCGCCCGAGGGGCGCAGAGCACAGATACGCAGTATTTT. It codes for CSARGAQSTDTQYF.

CDR3 coding DNA: TGTGCCAGCAGCCGCGACAGGGGTAGGGAGCAGTACGTC. This translates into CASSRDRGREQYV. The chain carries TRBV28 and TRBJ2-7; 8 bases align to TRBD1. The CDR3 runs 13 residues. Trimming cost V 6 bases and J 7 bases; bases outside gene matches: 8. The germline gives CDR1 MDHEN, CDR2 SYDVKM.

J is TRBJ2-7 and V is TRBV6-2 or TRBV6-3; 8 nucleotides align to TRBD1. The CDR3 totals 15 residues. CDR1 is MNHEY, CDR2 SVGEGT, per germline. J gave up 2 bases and V 5 bases, and 8 bases lay outside the gene matches. The CDR3 loop reads CASSPRDRITYEQYV. CDR3 sequence (DNA): TGTGCCAGCAGTCCTCGGGACAGGATAACCTACGAGCAGTACGTC.

The rearrangement links TRBV6-5 to TRBJ1-4; D is uncertain. In germline, CDR1 is MNHEY, CDR2 SVGAGI. V was pared by 5 bases and J by 11 bases, with 12 bases between. The CDR3 totals 12 residues. The CDR3 is CASSPRGVKLFF. Written as DNA, the CDR3 is TGTGCCAGCAGTCCCCGCGGGGTGAAACTGTTTTTT.

This clonotype was observed a few times. The CDR3 here is CASSLGTTEAFF. CDR3 DNA: TGTGCCAGCAGCTTAGGTACCACTGAAGCTTTCTTT. The chain is built from TRBV7-9 and TRBJ1-1; D call uncertain. V lost 1 base and J lost 4, with 4 bases in between. CDR1 is SEHNR, CDR2 FQNEAQ, per germline (reference sequence). The CDR3 covers 12 residues.

The genes are TRBV28 and TRBJ2-1, with 8 bases matching TRBD2. The CDR3 length is 15 residues. Germline assignment: CDR1 MDHEN and CDR2 SYDVKM. With V trimmed by 7 bases and J by 10 bases, 15 bases remained unmatched. CDR3 residues: CASITGGKIAGEQFF. DNA of the CDR3: TGTGCCAGCATCACGGGCGGGAAAATAGCGGGGGAGCAGTTCTTC.

This rearrangement joins TRBV10-3 to TRBJ2-1; a weak D match, TRBD2 (6 bases). Germline V gene data show CDR1 as ENHRY and CDR2 as SYGVKD. CDR3 length: 13 amino acids. Trimming cost V 10 bases and J 6 bases, with 16 bases left between them. CDR3 sequence (DNA): TGTGCCAGCCAACTCCCCGGGGGCAATGAGCAGTTCTTC. Its translation is CASQLPGGNEQFF.

The chain combines TRBV5-6 with TRBJ1-5, with unresolved D. Germline CDR1 SGHDT, CDR2 YYEEEE. V was clipped by 1 base and J by 5 bases, with 7 bases between them. The length of the CDR3 is 13 residues. CDR3 nucleotide sequence: TGTGCCAGCAGCTTGTGGCGGGATCAGCCCCAGCATTTT. It specifies CASSLWRDQPQHF.

V is TRBV20-1 and J is TRBJ2-4; D is possibly TRBD2 (5 bases). V was shortened by 0 bases and J by 1 base, with 16 bases between the two germline ends. Germline V gene lookup returns CDR1 DFQATT and CDR2 SNEGSKA (reference sequence). The length of the CDR3 is 17 residues. The CDR3 bases are TGCAGTGCTAGAGAGCGACCCCGGAGGATGGCCAAAAACATTCAGTACTTC. Amino acid sequence: CSARERPRRMAKNIQYF.

The J gene is TRBJ2-1, the V gene TRBV9; 10 bases match TRBD2. Losses at the gene ends were 0 bases for V and 3 bases for J; bases not matched to a gene: 0. The CDR3 is 15 residues long. The germline V gene encodes CDR1 SGDLS and CDR2 YYNGEE. The CDR3 region is CASSVGLAGYNEQFF. The CDR3 coding sequence is TGTGCCAGCAGCGTAGGACTAGCGGGCTACAATGAGCAGTTCTTC. Drawing the rest from reference TRBV9 and TRBJ2-1, the complete variable domain is DSGVTQTPKHLITATGQRVTLRCSPRSGDLSVYWYQQSLDQGLQFLIQYYNGEERAKGNILERFSAQQFPDLHSELNLSSLELGDSALYFCASSVGLAGYNEQFFGPGTRLTVL.

This rearrangement joins TRBV5-4 to TRBJ2-1, with 9 bases matching TRBD2. CDR1 is SGHNT, CDR2 YYREEE, per germline (reference sequence). This CDR3 has 14 residues. Losses at the gene ends were 0 bases for V and 8 bases for J; bases not matched to a gene: 3. CDR3 loop: CASSLGSGSDEQFF. The CDR3 nucleotides are TGTGCCAGCAGCTTGGGTAGCGGGAGCGATGAGCAGTTCTTC.